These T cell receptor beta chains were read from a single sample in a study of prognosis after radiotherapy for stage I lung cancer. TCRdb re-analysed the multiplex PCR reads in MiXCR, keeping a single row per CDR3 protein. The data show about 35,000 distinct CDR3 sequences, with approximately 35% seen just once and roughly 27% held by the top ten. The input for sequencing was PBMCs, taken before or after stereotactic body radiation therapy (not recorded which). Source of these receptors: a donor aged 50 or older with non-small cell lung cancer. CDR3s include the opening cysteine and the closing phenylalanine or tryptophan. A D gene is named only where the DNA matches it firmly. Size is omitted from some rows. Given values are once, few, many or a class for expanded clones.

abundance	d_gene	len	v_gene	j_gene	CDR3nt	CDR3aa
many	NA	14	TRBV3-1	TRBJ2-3	TGTGCCAGCAGCCGGAGCGGAGGGACAGATACGCAGTATTTT	CASSRSGGTDTQYF
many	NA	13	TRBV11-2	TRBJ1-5	TGTGCCAGCAGCTTAGAACAGAATCAGCCCCAGCATTTT	CASSLEQNQPQHF
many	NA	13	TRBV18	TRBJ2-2	TGTGCCGGACGTAGCGCGAACACCGGGGAGCTGTTTTTT	CAGRSANTGELFF
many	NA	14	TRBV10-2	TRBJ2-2	TGCGCCAGCAGAGGTAGCTCTAACACCGGGGAGCTGTTTTTT	CASRGSSNTGELFF
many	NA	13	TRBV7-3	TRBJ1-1	TGTGCCAGCAGCTTACAGGGGAACACTGAAGCTTTCTTT	CASSLQGNTEAFF
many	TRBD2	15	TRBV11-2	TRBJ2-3	TGTGCCAGCAGCTTAGAGGGGGGGAGCACAGATACGCAGTATTTT	CASSLEGGSTDTQYF
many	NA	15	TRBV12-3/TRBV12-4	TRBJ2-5	TGTGCCAGCAGTTTAAGGGGCAGGGTGGGGGAGACCCAGTACTTC	CASSLRGRVGETQYF
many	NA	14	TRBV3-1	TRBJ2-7	TGTGCCAGCAGCCAGGGTAGCATAAGGTACGAGCAGTACTTC	CASSQGSIRYEQYF
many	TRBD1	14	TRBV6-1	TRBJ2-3	TGTGCCAGCAGTGAAAGGGGGCACAAGGATACGCAGTATTTT	CASSERGHKDTQYF
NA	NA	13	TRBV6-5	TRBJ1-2	TGTGCCAGCAGTTACTCGGGTCGTTATGGCTACAAATTC	CASSYSGRYGYKF
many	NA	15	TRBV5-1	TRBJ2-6	TGCGCCAGCAGCTTGGATCCGTCTGGGGCCAACGTCCTGACTTTC	CASSLDPSGANVLTF
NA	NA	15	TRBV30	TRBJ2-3	TGTGCCTGGGGTTTCGGGGCGTCGCAGTCAGATACGCAGTATTTT	CAWGFGASQSDTQYF
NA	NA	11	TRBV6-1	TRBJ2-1	TGTGCCAGCAGTGAAAGGGACGGTCAGTTCTTC	CASSERDGQFF
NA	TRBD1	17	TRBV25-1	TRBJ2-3	TGTGCCAGCAGTGAATCAACCTCGGGACAGCCCACAGATACGCAGTATTTT	CASSESTSGQPTDTQYF
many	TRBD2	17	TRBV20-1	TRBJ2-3	TGCAGTGCTAGATCCATCACCCTGCGGGGGACTGCAGATACGCAGTATTTT	CSARSITLRGTADTQYF
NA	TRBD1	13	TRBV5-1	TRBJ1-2	TGCGCCAGCAGCTCAGCAGGGGGCAATGGCTACACCTTC	CASSSAGGNGYTF
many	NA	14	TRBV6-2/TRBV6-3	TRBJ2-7	TGTGCCAGCCGCCTTGGGGAAAGTGCCTACGAGCAGTACTTC	CASRLGESAYEQYF
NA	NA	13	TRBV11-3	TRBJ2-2	TGTGCCAGCAGCCAAGTAACCACCGGGGAGCTGTTTTTT	CASSQVTTGELFF
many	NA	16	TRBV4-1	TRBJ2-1	TGCGCCAGCAGCCATGTGTACACCGGCTCCTACAATGAGCAGTTCTTC	CASSHVYTGSYNEQFF
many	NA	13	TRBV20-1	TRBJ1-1	TGCAGTGCTAGGGCCTCGACAGACGATGAAGCTTTCTTT	CSARASTDDEAFF
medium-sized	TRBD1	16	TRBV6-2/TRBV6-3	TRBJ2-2	TGTGCCAGCAAACCGGGACAGGGATATCTCACCGGGGAGCTGTTTTTT	CASKPGQGYLTGELFF
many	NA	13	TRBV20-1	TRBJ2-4	TGCAGTGCTAGAGATGGGGGCGAGAACATTCAGTACTTC	CSARDGGENIQYF
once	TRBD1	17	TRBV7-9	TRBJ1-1	TGTGCCAGCAGCTTTCTGGGTTATGGGACAGTGGACGCTGAAGCTTTCTTT	CASSFLGYGTVDAEAFF
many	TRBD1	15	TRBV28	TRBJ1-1	TGTGCCAGCAGTTGGGGGACAGTGAAGAACACTGAAGCTTTCTTT	CASSWGTVKNTEAFF
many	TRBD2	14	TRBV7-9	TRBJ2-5	TGTGCCAGCAGCTTAGCGGGGGAGGGAGAGACCCAGTACTTC	CASSLAGEGETQYF
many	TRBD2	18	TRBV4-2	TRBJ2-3	TGTGCCAGCAGCCCCAGAGGTCTAGCGGGGGGGCAGGTAGATACGCAGTATTTT	CASSPRGLAGGQVDTQYF
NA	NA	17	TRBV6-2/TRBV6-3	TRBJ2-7	TGTGCCAGCAGTGAGGCTTACCAGGGATTCGGCTCCTACAAGAAGTACTTC	CASSEAYQGFGSYKKYF
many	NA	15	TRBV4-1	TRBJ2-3	TGCGCCAGCAGCCAAAACCCCCAGATCACAGATACGCAGTATTTT	CASSQNPQITDTQYF
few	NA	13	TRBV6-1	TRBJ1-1	TGTGCCAGCAGTGAAAATCGGAACACTGAAGCTTTCTTT	CASSENRNTEAFF
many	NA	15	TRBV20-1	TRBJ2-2	TGCAGTGCGGAAGGGTGGGGGGCCAACACCGGGGAGCTGTTTTTT	CSAEGWGANTGELFF
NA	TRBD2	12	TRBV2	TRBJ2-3	TGTGCCAGCACCCGGACTAGCGGAACGCAGTATTTT	CASTRTSGTQYF
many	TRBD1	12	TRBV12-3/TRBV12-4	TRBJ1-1	TGTGCCAGCAACCCGCGGGGACAGGCCGCTTTCTTT	CASNPRGQAAFF
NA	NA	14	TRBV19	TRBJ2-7	TGTGCCAGTAGTACGGACAGATTCGTTGGCGAGCAGTACTTC	CASSTDRFVGEQYF
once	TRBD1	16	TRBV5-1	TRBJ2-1	TGCGCCAGCAGCTTGGGACAGGGGGCGGGTTACAATGAGCAGTTCTTC	CASSLGQGAGYNEQFF
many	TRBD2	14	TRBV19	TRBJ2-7	TGTGCCAGTAGTCGGGGAGAGCGGGGTTACGAGCAGTACTTC	CASSRGERGYEQYF
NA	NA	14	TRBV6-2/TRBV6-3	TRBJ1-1	TGTGCCAGCAGTTTAACCCCGGGAAACACTGAAGCTTTCTTT	CASSLTPGNTEAFF
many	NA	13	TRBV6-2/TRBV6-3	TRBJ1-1	TGTGCCAGCTGGTGGACAGAAGGACTCAAAGCTTTCTTT	CASWWTEGLKAFF
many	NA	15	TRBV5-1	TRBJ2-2	TGCGCCAGCAGCTTGGGTACTACAGCCACCGGGGAGCTGTTTTTT	CASSLGTTATGELFF
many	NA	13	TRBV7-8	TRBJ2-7	TGTGCCAGCAGCCCAAACCCGGGCTACGAGCAGTACTTC	CASSPNPGYEQYF
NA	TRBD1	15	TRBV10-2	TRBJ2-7	TGCGCCAGCAGTTACCGGGACAGGGGAATCTACGAGCAGTACTTC	CASSYRDRGIYEQYF
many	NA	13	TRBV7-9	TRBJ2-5	TGTGCCAGCAGCCCGCGTGTGTCAGAGACCCAGTACTTC	CASSPRVSETQYF
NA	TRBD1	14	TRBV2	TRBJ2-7	TGTGCCAGCAGTGAATTGCAGGGGGCCCACGGGCAGTACTTC	CASSELQGAHGQYF
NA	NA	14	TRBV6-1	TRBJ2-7	TGTTCCAGCAGTGCCTGGACAAGTCACTACGAGCAGTACTTC	CSSSAWTSHYEQYF
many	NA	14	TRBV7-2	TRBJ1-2	TGTGCCAGCAGCTTAGCGACAGTAAACTATGGCTACACCTTC	CASSLATVNYGYTF
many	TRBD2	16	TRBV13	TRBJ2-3	TGTGCCAGCAGCCCTCCCCCAGCGGGGGGCCCAGATACGCAGTATTTT	CASSPPPAGGPDTQYF